One sample yielded the 3 T cell receptor beta chains listed below, sequenced in a study of T cell responses to AZD1222 COVID-19 vaccine. The repertoire was sequenced with immunoSEQ multiplex PCR; TCRdb's copy has only in-frame clones and lacks some. The repertoire holds approximately 80,000 clones, with approximately 83% as singletons. The starting material was peripheral blood, obtained 28 days after the second AZD1222 dose. The receptor set was obtained from an adult who received the AZD1222 COVID-19 vaccine.

The chain recombines TRBV7-3 with TRBJ2-1; possible D gene TRBD1, 6 bases. Trimming removed 5 bases at V and 2 bases at J, with 13 bases between. The CDR3 spans 15 residues. CDR1 and CDR2 from the germline V gene are SGHTA and FQGTGA. In DNA, the CDR3 is TGTGCCAGCAGCATTCAGGGGAGCGCCTACAATGAGCAGTTCTTC. Translating it yields CASSIQGSAYNEQFF.

The chain combines TRBV5-7 with TRBJ1-6, with TRBD1 matching 9 bases. TRBV5-7 is treated as an ORF (open reading frame) with a function not yet certain. Trimming removed 2 bases from V and 5 bases from J; junction bases left unmatched: 11. CDR3 length: 18 residues. The CDR3 loop reads CASSFPPGQGVDNSPLHF. CDR3 bases: TGTGCCAGCAGCTTCCCTCCGGGACAGGGAGTTGATAATTCACCCCTCCACTTT.

This clone occurred once. This chain links TRBV18 with TRBJ1-5; D perhaps matches TRBD1 (5 bases). Trimming shortened V by 3 bases and J by 2 bases, and 5 bases separated the two germline ends. Germline V gene data show CDR1 as KGHSH and CDR2 as LQKENI. The CDR3 runs 13 residues. The CDR3, as DNA: TGTGCCAGCTCACCGGGGGGCAATCAGCCCCAGCATTTT. This encodes CASSPGGNQPQHF.